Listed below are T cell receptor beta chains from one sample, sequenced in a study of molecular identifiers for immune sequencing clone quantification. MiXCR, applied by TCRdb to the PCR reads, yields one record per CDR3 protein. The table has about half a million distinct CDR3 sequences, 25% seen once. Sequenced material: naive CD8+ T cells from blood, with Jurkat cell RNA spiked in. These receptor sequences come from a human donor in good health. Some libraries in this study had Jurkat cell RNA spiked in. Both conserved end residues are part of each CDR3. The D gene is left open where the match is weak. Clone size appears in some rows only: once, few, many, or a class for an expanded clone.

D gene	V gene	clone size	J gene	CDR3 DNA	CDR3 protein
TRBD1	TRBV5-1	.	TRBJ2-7	TGCGCCAGCAGCTTCGGGACAGAGCCCTACGAGCAGTACTTC	CASSFGTEPYEQYF
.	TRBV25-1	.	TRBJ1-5	TGTGCCAGCAGTGAGAAGCCCCAGCATTTT	CASSEKPQHF
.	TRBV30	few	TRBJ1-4	TGTGCCTGGAGCGTACCTACGGACCCAACTAATGAAAAACTGTTTTTT	CAWSVPTDPTNEKLFF
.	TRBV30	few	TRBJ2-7	TGTGCCTGGAGCCCAACTAGCCTAAATTCCTACGAGCAGTACTTC	CAWSPTSLNSYEQYF
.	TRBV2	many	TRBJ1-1	TGTGCCAGCAGTGAAGGGGGAGCTTTCTTT	CASSEGGAFF
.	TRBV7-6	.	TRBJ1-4	TGTGCCTGCAGCCCACTTAAGGGGACAATGGGATCTTATGAAAAACTGTTTTTT	CACSPLKGTMGSYEKLFF
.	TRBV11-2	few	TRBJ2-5	TGTACCAGCAGCTTATCCCAAGAGACCCAGTACTTC	CTSSLSQETQYF
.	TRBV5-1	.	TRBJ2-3	TGCGCCAGCAATATCTGGGGCGGAGGCACAGATACGCAGTATTTT	CASNIWGGGTDTQYF
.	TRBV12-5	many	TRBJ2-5	TGTGCTAGTGCCCAGGGAGAGACCCAGTACTTC	CASAQGETQYF
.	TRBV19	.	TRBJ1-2	TGTGCCAGTAGTCTCAGCAACTATAACTATGGCTACACCTTC	CASSLSNYNYGYTF
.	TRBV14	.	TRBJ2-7	TGTGCCAGCAGCCTAGTGGTACACCCCTACGAGCAGTACTTC	CASSLVVHPYEQYF
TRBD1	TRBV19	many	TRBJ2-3	TGTGCCAGTAGGAGAACCGGACAGGGATCCGTGGATACGCAGTATTTT	CASRRTGQGSVDTQYF
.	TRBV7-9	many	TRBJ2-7	TGTGCCAGCAGCTTAGCGGGGGCCGGGGAGCAGTACTTC	CASSLAGAGEQYF
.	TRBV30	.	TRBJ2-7	TGTGCCTGGAGTGTTGTTGGAGGGGAGCAGTACTTC	CAWSVVGGEQYF